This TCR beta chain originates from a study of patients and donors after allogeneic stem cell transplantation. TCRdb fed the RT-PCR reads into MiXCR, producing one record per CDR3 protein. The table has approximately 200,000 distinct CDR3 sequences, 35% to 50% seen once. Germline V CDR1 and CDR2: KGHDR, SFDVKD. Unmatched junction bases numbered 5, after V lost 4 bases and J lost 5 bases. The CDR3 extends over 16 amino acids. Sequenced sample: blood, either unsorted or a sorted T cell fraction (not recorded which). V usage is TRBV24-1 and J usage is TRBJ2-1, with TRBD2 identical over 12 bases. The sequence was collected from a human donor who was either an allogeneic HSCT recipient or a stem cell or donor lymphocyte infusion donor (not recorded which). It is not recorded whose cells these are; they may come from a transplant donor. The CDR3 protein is CATSDPSGRANNEQFF. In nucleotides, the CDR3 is TGTGCCACCAGTGACCCTAGCGGGAGGGCCAACAATGAGCAGTTCTTC.